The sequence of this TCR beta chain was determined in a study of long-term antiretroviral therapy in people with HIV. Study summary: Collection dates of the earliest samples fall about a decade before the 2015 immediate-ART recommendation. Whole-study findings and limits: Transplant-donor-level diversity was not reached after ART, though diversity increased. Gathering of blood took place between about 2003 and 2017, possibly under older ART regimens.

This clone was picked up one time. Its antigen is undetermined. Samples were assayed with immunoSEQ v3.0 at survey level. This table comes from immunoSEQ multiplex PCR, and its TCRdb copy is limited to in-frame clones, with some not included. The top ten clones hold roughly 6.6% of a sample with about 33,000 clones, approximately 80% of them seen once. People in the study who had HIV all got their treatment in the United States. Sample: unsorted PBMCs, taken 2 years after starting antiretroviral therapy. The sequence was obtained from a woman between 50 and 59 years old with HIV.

In DNA, the CDR3 is TGTGCCAGCAGTTTGGCCAGGACCCAGTACTTC. Amino acids: CASSLARTQYF. The rearrangement links TRBV28 to TRBJ2-5; the D is unclear. V lost 3 bases and J 7 bases, leaving 6 bases between the germline ends. The CDR3 has 11 amino acids. CDR1 is MDHEN and CDR2 is SYDVKM in the germline V gene.